These 20 T cell receptor beta chains were sequenced from one sample in a study of shared clonotypes between healthy human individuals. Data came from immunoSEQ multiplex PCR; TCRdb stores just in-frame clones and leaves some out. This sample carries roughly 700,000 clones, approximately 74% of them seen once, and the ten largest clones take about 1.7%. The sample taken for sequencing was memory CD4+ T cells sorted from blood. Subset denoted: CD45RA-negative fraction. The receptors here all came from a woman aged 25 to 39 in good health.

V is TRBV11-2 and J is TRBJ1-1, with D perhaps TRBD1 (6 bases). V lost 4 bases to trimming and J lost 7 bases, with 13 bases between them. The V gene's germline CDR1 is SGHAT and CDR2 FQNNGV. This CDR3 spans 13 amino acids. CDR3 DNA: TGTGCCAGCAGCTCCCAACAGGGTCTTGAAGCTTTCTTT. Translation gives CASSSQQGLEAFF.

This clone occurred a few times. The chain has TRBV28 and TRBJ2-5, with D perhaps matching TRBD1 or TRBD2 (5 bases each). The J call may be wrong; the DNA end is better matched by TRBJ2-7. This CDR3 comprises 14 residues. Germline CDR1 reads MDHEN; CDR2 reads SYDVKM. In DNA, the CDR3 is TGTGCCAGCATTACCGGGACGGAGAGCTACGAGCAGTACTTC. Amino acids: CASITGTESYEQYF.

This clone was recorded only once. V gene TRBV28 combines with J gene TRBJ2-1, with TRBD2 matching 12 bases. Germline assignment: CDR1 MDHEN and CDR2 SYDVKM. The V segment lost 5 bases and the J segment 8 bases; nucleotides outside the gene matches: 7. This CDR3 comprises 15 residues. The CDR3 DNA follows: TGTGCCAGCAGTCCACTAGGACTAGCGGGATATGAGCAGTTCTTC. Encoded protein: CASSPLGLAGYEQFF.

This chain's CDR3 is CATSPDRANTDTQYF. For the CDR3, the DNA is TGTGCCACCTCCCCGGACAGGGCCAACACAGATACGCAGTATTTT. The chain recombines TRBV7-9 with TRBJ2-3, with 8 bases matching TRBD1. Per the germline V gene, CDR1 is SEHNR and CDR2 is FQNEAQ (reference sequence). The CDR3 has 15 amino acids. Germline trimming cut 10 bases from V and 2 bases from J; bases unmatched to any gene: 11.

The chain has TRBV14 and TRBJ2-1; D ambiguous. Trimming left V 4 bases short and J 10 bases short, with 11 bases between. The CDR3 runs 12 residues. From germline, CDR1 is SGHDN and CDR2 FVKESK. DNA of the CDR3: TGTGCCAGCAGCCCCGCCCGGGTCGAGCAGTTCTTC. It yields the protein CASSPARVEQFF.

The rearrangement links TRBV4-1 to TRBJ1-1; D is ambiguous. Germline CDR1 and CDR2: MGHRA and YSYEKL. V was shortened by 1 base and J by 1 base, with 16 bases between the two germline ends. The CDR3 is 17 residues long. CDR3: CASSQVATTTSNTEAFF. DNA for the CDR3: TGCGCCAGCAGCCAAGTTGCGACGACGACATCGAACACTGAAGCTTTCTTT.

The rearrangement joins TRBV28 to TRBJ2-5; TRBD2 aligns across 7 bases. CDR1 MDHEN and CDR2 SYDVKM come from the germline V gene. This CDR3 is built from 14 residues. With V trimmed by 5 bases and J by 5 bases, 8 bases remained unmatched. The CDR3 is CASSGGRAWETQYF. The CDR3, as DNA: TGTGCCAGCAGTGGGGGGAGGGCCTGGGAGACCCAGTACTTC.

The chain combines TRBV5-1 with TRBJ2-1, with D hard to call. V lost 5 bases and J 0 bases, leaving 12 bases between the germline ends. The length of the CDR3 is 15 residues. From germline, CDR1 is SGHRS and CDR2 YFSETQ. CDR3 region: CASSSDASSYNEQFF. DNA for the CDR3: TGCGCCAGCAGTTCGGACGCGAGCTCCTACAATGAGCAGTTCTTC.

The chain couples TRBV5-1 to TRBJ2-7; 7 bases align to TRBD1. This CDR3 comprises 15 residues. V was pared by 3 bases and J by 1 base, with 7 bases of the junction left unmatched. Germline V CDR1 and CDR2: SGHRS, YFSETQ. CDR3 loop: CASSSGQPTSYEQYF. In DNA, the CDR3 is TGCGCCAGCAGCTCGGGACAGCCAACTTCCTACGAGCAGTACTTC.

This clone was counted only a few times. The V gene is TRBV30, the J gene TRBJ2-7; D ambiguous. V was pared by 4 bases and J by 0 bases, with 10 bases between. Per the germline V gene, CDR1 is GTSNPN and CDR2 is SVGIG (reference sequence). The CDR3 is 13 residues long. The CDR3 region is CAWKSPVSYEQYF. The CDR3, as DNA: TGTGCCTGGAAGTCACCCGTCTCCTACGAGCAGTACTTC.

This chain uses TRBV7-8 with TRBJ2-2; TRBD1 matches at 9 bases. The CDR3 is made up of 15 amino acids. With 2 bases clipped from V and 7 bases from J, the junction kept 5 bases outside the gene matches. The germline V gene has CDR1 SGHVS and CDR2 FQNEAQ. CDR3 nucleotides: TGTGCCAGCAGCTTAAGGACAGGGGTAGGCGGGGAGCTGTTTTTT. Translation: CASSLRTGVGGELFF.

This chain uses TRBV10-3 with TRBJ2-5; TRBD2 is a possible D gene (6 bases). Trimming left V 9 bases short and J 2 bases short, with 13 bases between. The CDR3 length is 13 residues. CDR1 ENHRY and CDR2 SYGVKD come from the germline V gene. The CDR3 protein is CAIGRGEQETQYF. In DNA form, the CDR3 reads TGTGCCATTGGGCGCGGGGAGCAAGAGACCCAGTACTTC.

The V gene is TRBV19, the J gene TRBJ1-5; TRBD1 matches 7 bases. Unmatched junction bases numbered 6, after V lost 7 bases and J lost 0 bases. The germline V gene encodes CDR1 LNHDA and CDR2 SQIVND (reference sequence). The CDR3 covers 15 residues. Here the CDR3 reads CASIDRAYSNQPQHF. The CDR3 DNA reads TGTGCCAGTATTGACAGGGCCTATAGCAATCAGCCCCAGCATTTT.

The rearrangement joins TRBV11-2 to TRBJ2-1; 9 bases match TRBD1. This CDR3 is 14 amino acids long. Germline trimming cut 4 bases from V and 7 bases from J; bases unmatched to any gene: 5. Germline assignment: CDR1 SGHAT and CDR2 FQNNGV. CDR3 sequence: CASSSRTGANEQFF. For the CDR3, the DNA is TGTGCCAGCAGCTCCCGGACAGGGGCGAATGAGCAGTTCTTC.

The rearrangement uses TRBV2 and TRBJ2-1; perhaps D is TRBD1 or TRBD2 (5 bases each). This CDR3 spans 14 amino acids. CDR1 is SNHLY, CDR2 FYNNEI, per germline. V was trimmed by 3 bases and J by 10 bases, leaving 16 bases between them. Here the CDR3 DNA reads TGTGCCAGCAGTGAGGGACGCTCGACCAAGGAGCAGTTCTTC. Its protein is CASSEGRSTKEQFF.

The chain is built from TRBV15 and TRBJ1-1; D is ambiguous. This CDR3 comprises 13 residues. The ends were cut back, 8 bases at V and 2 bases at J, with 12 bases in the middle. Germline V lookup: CDR1 LNHNV, CDR2 YYDKDF (reference sequence). The CDR3: CATGKKVNTEAFF. The CDR3 nucleotides read TGTGCCACCGGAAAGAAAGTAAACACTGAAGCTTTCTTT. The full variable domain, its missing parts supplied by reference TRBV15 and TRBJ1-1, is DAMVIQNPRYQVTQFGKPVTLSCSQTLNHNVMYWYQQKSSQAPKLLFHYYDKDFNNEADTPDNFQSRRPNTSFCFLDIRSPGLGDTAMYLCATGKKVNTEAFFGQGTRLTVV.

The rearrangement joins TRBV10-2 to TRBJ1-1; the D gene is possibly TRBD1 (6 bases). Germline V gene lookup returns CDR1 WSHSY and CDR2 SAAADI. The germline V and J ends were trimmed by 6 bases and 3 bases, with 11 bases remaining between them. CDR3 length: 13 residues. Here the CDR3 DNA reads TGCGCCAGCAGCCCAGGGGTCTACACTGAAGCTTTCTTT. It encodes CASSPGVYTEAFF.

This clone was picked up one time. The V call is TRBV25-1, the J call TRBJ1-1; maybe TRBD1 (6 bases). Per the germline V gene, CDR1 is MGHDK and CDR2 is SYGVNS. Trimming stripped 2 bases from V and 1 base from J, with 14 bases between. The CDR3 extends over 16 amino acids. CDR3 DNA sequence: TGTGCCAGCAGTGAACCCAGGGGTGACGGGAACACTGAAGCTTTCTTT. Translating it yields CASSEPRGDGNTEAFF.

This clone was seen more than once but under ten times. This CDR3 is also generated by other DNA sequences in the sample. The chain combines TRBV6-1 with TRBJ2-3; D may be TRBD2 (6 bases). CDR1 and CDR2 from the germline V gene are MNHNS and SASEGT. The V gene lost 8 bases and the J gene lost 0 bases, with 9 bases spanning the gap. The CDR3 length is 13 residues. The CDR3 nucleotides are TGTGCCAGCTCGGGGGTTAGCACAGATACGCAGTATTTT. As protein: CASSGVSTDTQYF.

A note on this clone: Other DNA sequences of this sample code for an identical CDR3. This rearrangement joins TRBV30 to TRBJ1-5, with unresolved D. Germline V lookup: CDR1 GTSNPN, CDR2 SVGIG (reference sequence). This CDR3 has 13 residues. V was clipped by 0 bases and J by 4 bases, with 7 bases between them. CDR3 amino acids: CAWSVSGNQPQHF. The CDR3 coding sequence is TGTGCCTGGAGTGTGAGCGGGAATCAGCCCCAGCATTTT.